These 3 T cell receptor beta chains came from one sample sequenced in a study of beta chain features in type 1 diabetes. The isolated RNA, all of it, was reverse transcribed, so expressed TCRB transcripts were what got sequenced. Assay: immunoSEQ multiplex PCR; the TCRdb copy retains only in-frame clones and omits some. The data hold around 180,000 clones, with less than 15% observed a single time. Input material: central memory CD4+ T cells from blood. The receptors shown here come from a woman aged 18-29 years in good health.

CDR3 in amino acids: CSVQSQVEGYEQYF. As DNA, the CDR3 is TGCAGCGTTCAGAGCCAGGTGGAGGGCTACGAGCAGTACTTC. V is TRBV29-1 and J is TRBJ2-7; D is perhaps TRBD2 (6 bases). The V end was cut by 5 bases, the J end by 3 bases, with 17 bases between. Germline CDR1 and CDR2: SQVTM and ANQGSEA. This CDR3 is built from 14 residues.

The rearrangement uses TRBV6-6 and TRBJ2-1, with D possibly matching TRBD2 (6 bases). This CDR3 is built from 16 residues. V shed 7 bases and J shed 3 bases, with 19 bases lying between them. Germline V gene sequence: CDR1 MNHNY, CDR2 SVGAGI (reference sequence). In DNA form, the CDR3 reads TGTGCCAGCACTGACTCCCACGGGAGCGGCTACAATGAGCAGTTCTTC. Translated: CASTDSHGSGYNEQFF.

This clone showed up just a few times. V is TRBV19 and J is TRBJ2-7; 9 nucleotides agree with TRBD1. This CDR3 contains 13 residues. Losses at the gene ends were 8 bases for V and 7 bases for J; bases not matched to a gene: 9. The germline V gene encodes CDR1 LNHDA and CDR2 SQIVND (reference sequence). CDR3 in amino acids: CASSDRGIGEQYF. The CDR3, as DNA: TGTGCCAGTTCGGACAGGGGAATAGGGGAGCAGTACTTC.